This TCR beta chain was obtained from a study of T cells in Graves' hyperthyroidism and ophthalmopathy. The study, taken as a whole, reports: Most thyroid clonotypes expanded above 0.001 appeared in blood too.

This clonotype has at least ten counts. Its antigen is undetermined. RNA transcripts were the template for amplifying TCR beta CDR3 regions. An initial round of RT-PCR targeting the TCR CDR3 relied on the HTBI primer set. TCRdb redid the calling of the multiplex PCR reads with MiXCR, one entry per CDR3 protein. The sample consists of about 520,000 distinct CDR3 sequences, around 20% of them appearing once. The V gene lost 0 bases and the J gene lost 7 bases, with 6 bases spanning the gap. Per germline, CDR1 MNHEY and CDR2 SVGAGI. The CDR3 contains 12 residues. Hyperthyroidism, newly diagnosed and lasting under 2 months, affected patients aged 18 to 65. Diagnoses used clinical symptoms, serum thyroxine and TRAb, thyroid ultrasound and orbital computed tomography. It was 8.5 to 10 ml of fresh peripheral blood that supplied the PBMCs.

The source is a man aged 18 to 30 with Graves' hyperthyroidism. Sequencing input: blood. V usage is TRBV6-5 and J usage is TRBJ1-1, with TRBD1 as a possible D gene (6 bases). The chain's CDR3 is CASSYSTGEAFF. The CDR3 DNA reads as TGTGCCAGCAGTTACTCGACAGGTGAAGCTTTCTTT.